Following are 27 T cell receptor beta chains from one sample sequenced in a study of T cell responses to AZD1222 COVID-19 vaccine. Sequencing was performed with immunoSEQ multiplex PCR; in TCRdb, only in-frame clones are kept and a portion is missing. Altogether about 110,000 clones are present, about nine tenths being singletons, with the ten largest covering over 1.5%. Here the sequenced sample was peripheral blood, taken on day 0 of AZD1222 vaccination. These receptors all come from an adult in good health.

The rearrangement uses TRBV5-4 and TRBJ2-2; D possibly corresponds to TRBD1 (5 bases). Trimming pared 4 bases from V and 6 bases from J, leaving 16 bases between. The length of the CDR3 is 15 residues. The germline gives CDR1 SGHNT, CDR2 YYREEE (reference sequence). The CDR3 DNA reads as TGTGCCAGCAGCGGTACAGGTTCTGGGGCCGGGGAGCTGTTTTTT. It translates to CASSGTGSGAGELFF.

The rearrangement links TRBV18 to TRBJ2-7; D ambiguous. There are 13 residues in the CDR3. Germline V gives CDR1 KGHSH, CDR2 LQKENI. The V end was cut by 3 bases, the J end by 5 bases, with 11 bases between. The CDR3 bases are TGTGCCAGCTCACCCATTGGCAGGAACGAGCAGTACTTC. It is translated as CASSPIGRNEQYF.

This rearrangement joins TRBV2 to TRBJ2-7; 7 bases are shared with TRBD1. The length of the CDR3 is 14 residues. The germline gives CDR1 SNHLY, CDR2 FYNNEI. Trimming cost V 8 bases and J 12 bases; bases outside gene matches: 19. This CDR3 reads CASLEGTEKIGRYF. As DNA, the CDR3 is TGTGCCAGCCTAGAGGGGACAGAAAAAATTGGGCGGTACTTC.

CDR3 DNA sequence: TGCGCCAGCAGTGAACAGGGGGCAGATACGCAGTATTTT. It yields the protein CASSEQGADTQYF. V gene TRBV5-1 combines with J gene TRBJ2-3, with TRBD1 matching 8 bases. Germline V lookup: CDR1 SGHRS, CDR2 YFSETQ. The V segment lost 5 bases and the J segment 4 bases; nucleotides outside the gene matches: 3. This CDR3 comprises 13 residues. Drawing the rest from reference TRBV5-1 and TRBJ2-3, the complete variable domain is KAGVTQTPRYLIKTRGQQVTLSCSPISGHRSVSWYQQTPGQGLQFLFEYFSETQRNKGNFPGRFSGRQFSNSRSEMNVSTLELGDSALYLCASSEQGADTQYFGPGTRLTVL.

This chain uses TRBV5-1 with TRBJ2-6; TRBD1 might be the D (6 bases). The ends were cut back, 3 bases at V and 0 bases at J, with 19 bases in the middle. CDR1 is SGHRS, CDR2 YFSETQ, per germline. This CDR3 is 19 amino acids long. This CDR3 is CASSSGRDTMISGANVLTF. CDR3 nucleotides: TGCGCCAGCAGCTCGGGTCGGGACACCATGATCTCTGGGGCCAACGTCCTGACTTTC.

The chain uses TRBV29-1 and TRBJ1-1; no clear D. The V end was cut by 5 bases, the J end by 0 bases, with 10 bases between. CDR3 size: 13 residues. CDR1 is SQVTM, CDR2 ANQGSEA, per germline. The CDR3 DNA reads as TGCAGCGTTAGTTTTCTTATGAACACTGAAGCTTTCTTT. Protein sequence: CSVSFLMNTEAFF.

This clone has a handful of counts. The rearrangement joins TRBV3-1 (or the pseudogene TRBV3-2) to TRBJ2-3; D may correspond to TRBD1 or TRBD2 (5 bases each). V lost 0 bases and J 1 base, leaving 14 bases between the germline ends. Germline V lookup: CDR1 LGHDT, CDR2 YNNKEL (reference sequence). The CDR3 sequence is 17 residues long. CDR3 nucleotide sequence: TGTGCCAGCAGCCAAGACCCTGGGTCGGGACGCACAGATACGCAGTATTTT. It translates to CASSQDPGSGRTDTQYF.

This chain joins TRBV6-5 and TRBJ1-1; D not certain. V was shortened by 7 bases and J by 0 bases, with 6 bases between the two germline ends. Germline CDR1 MNHEY, CDR2 SVGAGI. The CDR3 runs 12 residues. The CDR3 nucleotides read TGTGCCAGCACCAAGCTGAACACTGAAGCTTTCTTT. This sequence encodes CASTKLNTEAFF.

V gene TRBV6-5 combines with J gene TRBJ1-5; 11 bases match TRBD1. After removal of 4 bases from V and 4 bases from J, the junction contained 3 bases not matched to a gene. Germline CDR1 is MNHEY and CDR2 is SVGAGI. This CDR3 is built from 15 residues. In nucleotides, the CDR3 is TGTGCCAGCAGTTCCGGGACAGGGGGGAATCAGCCCCAGCATTTT. Translated: CASSSGTGGNQPQHF.

The chain carries TRBV6-1 and TRBJ2-7; D perhaps matches TRBD1 (5 bases). The V and J ends lost 2 bases and 9 bases respectively, with 14 bases between them. Germline loops: CDR1 MNHNS, CDR2 SASEGT. The CDR3 contains 13 residues. The DNA of the CDR3 is TGTGCCAGCAGTGAACAGGGTTCTTTGGGGCAGTACTTC. As protein: CASSEQGSLGQYF.

The chain couples TRBV7-9 to TRBJ2-5; 12 bases match TRBD2. In germline, CDR1 is SEHNR, CDR2 FQNEAQ (reference sequence). V trimming: 5 bases; J trimming: 5 bases; junction bases outside the gene matches: 6. The CDR3 runs 15 residues. CDR3 sequence reads: CASSGLAGTRETQYF. CDR3 DNA: TGTGCCAGCAGCGGACTAGCGGGGACACGGGAGACCCAGTACTTC. Full variable domain (rest looked up from reference TRBV7-9 and TRBJ2-5): DTGVSQNPRHKITKRGQNVTFRCDPISEHNRLYWYRQTLGQGPEFLTYFQNEAQLEKSRLLSDRFSAERPKGSFSTLEIQRTEQGDSAMYLCASSGLAGTRETQYFGPGTRLLVL.

The chain combines TRBV19 with TRBJ1-1; D remains unclear. The CDR3 contains 15 residues. V was clipped by 5 bases and J by 4 bases, with 17 bases between them. Germline V gives CDR1 LNHDA, CDR2 SQIVND (reference sequence). CDR3 in amino acids: CASSFSGRASTEAFF. The CDR3 DNA follows: TGTGCCAGTAGTTTCTCAGGACGAGCGAGCACTGAAGCTTTCTTT.

V is TRBV18 and J is TRBJ2-4; D perhaps matches TRBD1 (5 bases). V gave up 3 bases and J gave up 6 bases, with 6 bases separating them. Per the germline V gene, CDR1 is KGHSH and CDR2 is LQKENI. This CDR3 has 12 amino acids. The CDR3 protein is CASSPQGNIQYF. The CDR3 bases are TGTGCCAGCTCACCCCAGGGAAACATTCAGTACTTC.

In this sample, this clone turned up once. In DNA, the CDR3 is TGTGCCAGCAGTCTGGGAGGGGCGGTAAATTCACCCCTCCACTTT. This encodes CASSLGGAVNSPLHF. The chain couples TRBV28 to TRBJ1-6, with D perhaps matching TRBD1 (5 bases). V gave up 5 bases and J gave up 7 bases, with 15 bases separating them. Germline lookup yields CDR1 MDHEN and CDR2 SYDVKM. This CDR3 has 15 amino acids.

This rearrangement joins TRBV18 to TRBJ1-6, with 9 positions matching TRBD1. V was clipped by 3 bases and J by 9 bases; unmatched bases: 6. CDR3 size: 15 residues. Germline assignment: CDR1 KGHSH and CDR2 LQKENI. The CDR3 reads CASSPVPGQGSPLHF. CDR3 sequence (DNA): TGTGCCAGCTCACCCGTCCCGGGACAGGGTTCACCCCTCCACTTT.

The genes are TRBV3-1 (or the pseudogene TRBV3-2) and TRBJ1-1; D is undetermined. V gave up 3 bases and J gave up 1 base, with 12 bases separating them. CDR1 LGHDT and CDR2 YNNKEL come from the germline V gene (reference sequence). The CDR3 is 15 amino acids. Written as DNA, the CDR3 is TGTGCCAGCAGCCATCATACGAGCGGGAACACTGAAGCTTTCTTT. Translating gives CASSHHTSGNTEAFF.

V usage is TRBV11-2 and J usage is TRBJ2-1; TRBD2 might be the D (5 bases). The ends were cut back, 0 bases at V and 12 bases at J, with 9 bases in the middle. Germline lookup yields CDR1 SGHAT and CDR2 FQNNGV. The CDR3 is 12 residues long. CDR3 nucleotide sequence: TGTGCCAGCAGCTTAGAAGGTGGAGGGCAGTTCTTC. Protein product: CASSLEGGGQFF.

The chain is built from TRBV2 and TRBJ1-2; TRBD1 agrees at 10 bases. V lost 1 base to trimming and J lost 4 bases; unmatched junction nucleotides: 3. This CDR3 is 15 amino acids long. The germline V gene has CDR1 SNHLY and CDR2 FYNNEI. CDR3 nucleotide sequence: TGTGCCAGCAGTGAAGGGACAGGGGGTACCTATGGCTACACCTTC. Protein: CASSEGTGGTYGYTF.

This clone was seen a single time. The chain is built from TRBV12-5 and TRBJ1-5; 9 positions match TRBD1. In germline, CDR1 is LGHNT, CDR2 FRNRAP. The CDR3 extends over 15 amino acids. J was trimmed by 1 base and V by 5 bases; bases with no gene match: 3. CDR3 residues: CASGPDRGSNQPQHF. The CDR3 region has the DNA TGTGCTAGTGGTCCTGACAGGGGGAGCAATCAGCCCCAGCATTTT.

The chain links TRBV27 to TRBJ2-7; unclear D gene. The CDR3 is made up of 14 amino acids. V was cut by 5 bases and J by 3 bases, with 14 bases left in between. The germline CDR1 and CDR2 sequences are MNHEY and SMNVEV (reference sequence). CDR3 sequence reads: CASSNDAANYEQYF. CDR3 coding DNA: TGTGCCAGCAGTAACGACGCGGCGAACTACGAGCAGTACTTC.

The V and J genes are TRBV29-1 and TRBJ2-3, with D hard to call. This CDR3 region has 14 residues. The germline V and J ends were trimmed by 8 bases and 3 bases, with 18 bases remaining between them. Germline V gene data show CDR1 as SQVTM and CDR2 as ANQGSEA. The CDR3 nucleotides read TGCAGCCTTGGACGAGTCAGTAGGACAGATACGCAGTATTTT. It translates to CSLGRVSRTDTQYF.

The genes are TRBV19 and TRBJ1-2, with D possibly matching TRBD1 (5 bases). V shed 7 bases and J shed 0 bases, with 9 bases lying between them. The CDR3 has 13 residues. CDR1 LNHDA and CDR2 SQIVND come from the germline V gene (reference sequence). DNA of the CDR3: TGTGCCAGTAATCTCAGGGCTAACTATGGCTACACCTTC. Its translation is CASNLRANYGYTF.

CDR3 amino acids: CASSYTGGTEQYF. In DNA, the CDR3 is TGTGCCAGCAGTTACACAGGGGGGACCGAGCAGTACTTC. This chain links TRBV6-5 with TRBJ2-7; 8 positions match TRBD1. The V gene end was trimmed by 2 bases and the J gene end by 6 bases; junction bases not matched to a gene: 3. CDR1 and CDR2 (germline): MNHEY, SVGAGI. The CDR3 spans 13 residues.

This clone has a single count. The genes are TRBV6-5 and TRBJ1-1, with D maybe TRBD1 (5 bases). The CDR3 length is 15 residues. V gave up 0 bases and J gave up 7 bases, with 15 bases separating them. Germline CDR1 reads MNHEY; CDR2 reads SVGAGI. CDR3 coding DNA: TGTGCCAGCAGTTACTCGCTCGGGGCCGGAATTGAAGCTTTCTTT. As protein: CASSYSLGAGIEAFF.

The J gene is TRBJ2-5, the V gene TRBV3-1 (or the pseudogene TRBV3-2); 12 nucleotides agree with TRBD2. Germline trimming cut 2 bases from V and 9 bases from J; bases unmatched to any gene: 10. CDR1 is LGHDT, CDR2 YNNKEL, per germline (reference sequence). The CDR3 is 16 residues long. The CDR3 here is CASSQIATSGRGAQYF. The DNA for the CDR3 is TGTGCCAGCAGCCAAATCGCGACTAGCGGGAGAGGAGCCCAGTACTTC.

This chain uses TRBV10-3 with TRBJ2-3; D is ambiguous. V was clipped by 4 bases and J by 3 bases, with 8 bases between them. Germline V gives CDR1 ENHRY, CDR2 SYGVKD. This CDR3 is 13 amino acids long. The CDR3 is CAISGKSTDTQYF. In DNA, the CDR3 is TGTGCCATCAGTGGTAAGAGTACAGATACGCAGTATTTT.

This chain joins TRBV10-3 and TRBJ1-1; D unresolved. Trimming pared 0 bases from V and 8 bases from J, leaving 13 bases between. The CDR3 is made up of 14 amino acids. The V gene's germline CDR1 is ENHRY and CDR2 SYGVKD. The CDR3: CAISESAAAGEAFF. The CDR3 coding sequence is TGTGCCATCAGTGAGTCTGCGGCAGCCGGAGAAGCTTTCTTT.